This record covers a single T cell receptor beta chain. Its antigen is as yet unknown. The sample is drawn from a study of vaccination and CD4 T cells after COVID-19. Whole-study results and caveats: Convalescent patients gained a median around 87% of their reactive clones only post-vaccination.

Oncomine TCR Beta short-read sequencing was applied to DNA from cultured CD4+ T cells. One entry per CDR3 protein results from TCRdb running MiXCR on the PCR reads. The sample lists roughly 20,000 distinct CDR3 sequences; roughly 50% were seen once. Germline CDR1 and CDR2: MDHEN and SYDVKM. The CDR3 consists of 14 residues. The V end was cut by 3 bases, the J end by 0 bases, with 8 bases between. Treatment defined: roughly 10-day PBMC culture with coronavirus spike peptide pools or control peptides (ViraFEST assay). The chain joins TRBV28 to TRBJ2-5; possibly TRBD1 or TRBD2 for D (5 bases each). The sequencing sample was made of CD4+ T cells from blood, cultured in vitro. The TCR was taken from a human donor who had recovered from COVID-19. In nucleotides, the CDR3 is TGTGCCAGCAGTTTTGAGGGGAACCAAGAGACCCAGTACTTC. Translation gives CASSFEGNQETQYF.